This TCR beta chain was sequenced for a study of blood T cell repertoires in COVID-19. Study summary: From T cells, B-cell-depleted T cells, or PBMCs came the material, which was cDNA or gDNA.

Authors' data handling: Researchers report that nucleated cell counts were estimated from reference gene primer amplification. The table came from immunoSEQ multiplex PCR; TCRdb's copy has only in-frame clones and leaves some out. V and J calls and clone size follow that table, whereas D and trimming were derived from the DNA. The table records tens of thousands of clones, about 85% of them present only once. The CDR3 totals 15 residues. Germline V gene sequence: CDR1 SGHTA, CDR2 FQGTGA. V shed 3 bases and J 6 bases; nucleotides not matched to a gene: 9. The origin of this receptor is a woman older than 75 with active or convalescent COVID-19. This chain joins TRBV7-3 and TRBJ2-7, with 9 bases identical to TRBD1. Material: peripheral blood. CDR3 nucleotide sequence: TGTGCCAGCAGCTTCGAACAGGGGGCCATTGGCGAGCAGTACTTC. Translation gives CASSFEQGAIGEQYF. Filled out from reference TRBV7-3 and TRBJ2-7, the complete variable domain reads GAGVSQTPSNKVTEKGKYVELRCDPISGHTALYWYRQSLGQGPEFLIYFQGTGAADDSGLPNDRFFAVRPEGSVSTLKIQRTERGDSAVYLCASSFEQGAIGEQYFGPGTRLTVT.